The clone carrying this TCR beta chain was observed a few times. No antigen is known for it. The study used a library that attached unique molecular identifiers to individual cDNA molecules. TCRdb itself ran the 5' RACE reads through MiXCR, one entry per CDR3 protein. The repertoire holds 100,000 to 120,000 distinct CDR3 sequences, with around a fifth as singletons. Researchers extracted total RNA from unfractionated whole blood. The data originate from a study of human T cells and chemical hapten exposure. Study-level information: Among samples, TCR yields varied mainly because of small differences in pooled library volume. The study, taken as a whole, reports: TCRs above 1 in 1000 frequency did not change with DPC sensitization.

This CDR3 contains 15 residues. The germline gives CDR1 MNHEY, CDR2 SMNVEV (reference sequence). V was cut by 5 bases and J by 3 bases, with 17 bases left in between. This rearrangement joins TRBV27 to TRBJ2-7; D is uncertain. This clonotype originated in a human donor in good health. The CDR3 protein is CASSPRSFGYYEQYF. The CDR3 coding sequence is TGTGCCAGCAGTCCCCGGAGCTTCGGGTACTACGAGCAGTACTTC.